This TCR beta chain is drawn from a study of T-cell reconstitution after alpha-beta-depleted transplantation in children. This CDR3 has 23 residues. CDR1 and CDR2 from the germline V gene are MNHEY and SMNVEV (reference sequence). Trimming took off 1 base at V and 1 base at J, with 33 bases between the two ends. The library targeted TCRbeta and was prepared with unique molecular identifiers. TCRdb reanalysed the PCR reads using MiXCR and keeps one entry per CDR3 protein. This table holds 120,000 to 150,000 distinct CDR3 sequences, roughly 8.8% found once. This clonotype was seen repeatedly, ten times or more.

The chain uses TRBV27 and TRBJ2-3; D is tentatively TRBD1 or TRBD2 (5 bases each). The sequencing used PBMCs, mostly from graft donor cells, collected 180 days after TCRalphabeta/CD19-depleted stem cell transplant. The TCR comes from a female patient aged 2-9 years who had a stem cell transplant for congenital amegakaryocytic thrombocytopenia, so the T cells may come from the graft donor. As DNA, the CDR3 is TGTGCCAGCAGTTTATTCCGGCCCCACTGGACTTCTGGGACCGTCTTGGGCACAGATACGCAGTATTTT. This encodes CASSLFRPHWTSGTVLGTDTQYF.